The 24 T cell receptor beta chains given below trace back to one sample, sequenced in a study of sequential checkpoint blockade in melanoma. Sample treatment: randomized to nivolumab then ipilimumab (arm A) or the reverse (arm B). Assay: immunoSEQ multiplex PCR; the TCRdb copy retains only in-frame clones and omits some. Of more than 9,500 clones detected, 75% to 80% appear once; the ten largest clones hold over 9%. The starting material was CD8+ T cells sorted from blood (inferred from file names), obtained from a patient given nivolumab and ipilimumab in sequence. Every receptor here comes from a human donor with melanoma.

The V gene is TRBV28, the J gene TRBJ2-7; the match to TRBD2 covers 10 bases. Looked up from germline, CDR1 is MDHEN and CDR2 is SYDVKM. The CDR3 covers 15 residues. The trim removed 4 bases at V and 1 base at J, leaving 4 bases unmatched. DNA of the CDR3: TGTGCCAGCAGTTCCCTAGCGGGAGTGTCCTACGAGCAGTACTTC. It specifies CASSSLAGVSYEQYF.

For this clone: A junction end diverges from the germline sequence, so it may reflect a read error. This chain links TRBV9 with TRBJ2-1; D remains ambiguous. This CDR3 spans 15 amino acids. Germline CDR1 reads SGDLS; CDR2 reads YYNGEE. Here the CDR3 reads CASSVERWAYNEQLF. DNA of the CDR3: TGTGCCAGCAGCGTAGAAAGGTGGGCCTACAATGAGCAGCTCTTC. Using reference TRBV9 and TRBJ2-1 for the parts outside the CDR3, the full variable domain is DSGVTQTPKHLITATGQRVTLRCSPRSGDLSVYWYQQSLDQGLQFLIQYYNGEERAKGNILERFSAQQFPDLHSELNLSSLELGDSALYFCASSVERWAYNEQLFGPGTRLTVL.

The chain recombines TRBV4-1 with TRBJ1-5; TRBD1 matches 10 bases. With V trimmed by 0 bases and J by 0 bases, 5 bases remained unmatched. Germline V CDR1 and CDR2: MGHRA, YSYEKL. There are 18 residues in the CDR3. The CDR3 bases are TGCGCCAGCAGCCAAGAGGGGACAGGGGTTTTTAGCAATCAGCCCCAGCATTTT. Residues: CASSQEGTGVFSNQPQHF.

This clone is deemed medium-sized. Here the CDR3 reads CASSPPGLEDYEQYF. The CDR3 coding sequence is TGTGCCAGCAGTCCCCCCGGACTGGAGGACTACGAGCAGTACTTC. The chain recombines TRBV28 with TRBJ2-7, with D perhaps matching TRBD2 (5 bases). The CDR3 sequence is 15 residues long. Per germline, CDR1 MDHEN and CDR2 SYDVKM. The V and J ends lost 5 bases and 3 bases respectively, with 17 bases between them.

V and J are TRBV19 and TRBJ2-7; 7 bases fit TRBD1. This CDR3 region has 12 residues. Looked up from germline, CDR1 is LNHDA and CDR2 is SQIVND (reference sequence). The ends lost 5 bases at V and 7 bases at J; junction bases unmatched: 5. The CDR3, as DNA: TGTGCCAGTAGTTCGACAGGGCGAGAGCAGTACTTC. Protein sequence: CASSSTGREQYF.

The chain carries TRBV19 and TRBJ2-1, with 7 bases lining up with TRBD2. V shed 5 bases and J 3 bases; nucleotides not matched to a gene: 4. The CDR3 covers 14 residues. Germline CDR1 reads LNHDA; CDR2 reads SQIVND (reference sequence). The DNA for the CDR3 is TGTGCCAGTAGTCTACGGACTAGCTACAATGAGCAGTTCTTC. It codes for CASSLRTSYNEQFF.

The chain combines TRBV5-1 with TRBJ2-5, with TRBD2 matching over 11 bases. J gave up 4 bases and V 0 bases, and 5 bases lay outside the gene matches. This CDR3 is 16 amino acids long. In germline, CDR1 is SGHRS, CDR2 YFSETQ. In DNA form, the CDR3 reads TGCGCCAGCAGCTTGGCACTAGCGGGAGAGGGAGAGACCCAGTACTTC. Protein sequence: CASSLALAGEGETQYF.

The V gene is TRBV28, the J gene TRBJ2-5; D call uncertain. Gene TRBJ2-7 matches the end of the DNA better, so the J call may be wrong. Germline values: CDR1 MDHEN, CDR2 SYDVKM. This CDR3 comprises 14 residues. Here the CDR3 reads CASTSRVASYEQYF. In DNA form, the CDR3 reads TGTGCCAGCACCTCACGAGTTGCCTCCTACGAGCAGTACTTC.

This chain joins TRBV27 and TRBJ2-1; 7 nucleotides line up with TRBD2. J gave up 0 bases and V 2 bases, and 7 bases lay outside the gene matches. The CDR3 covers 17 residues. The germline V gene has CDR1 MNHEY and CDR2 SMNVEV (reference sequence). The DNA of the CDR3 is TGTGCCAGCAGTTTACTGGGCGGGAGCTACTCCTACAATGAGCAGTTCTTC. As protein: CASSLLGGSYSYNEQFF.

This clone qualifies as medium-sized. Other DNA variants within this sample encode the same CDR3. The V and J genes are TRBV19 and TRBJ2-1, with TRBD2 matching 10 bases. The CDR3 length is 15 residues. Germline-derived CDR1 and CDR2 are LNHDA and SQIVND (reference sequence). With 5 bases clipped from V and 1 base from J, the junction kept 2 bases outside the gene matches. CDR3 sequence (DNA): TGTGCCAGTAGTCGGACTAGCGGTTCCTACAATGAGCAGTTCTTC. It encodes CASSRTSGSYNEQFF.

This clone occurred a few times. This chain links TRBV7-9 with TRBJ2-7; TRBD1 agrees at 7 bases. The CDR3 is made up of 13 amino acids. The junction had 5 bases not matched to a gene; V was cut back by 6 bases and J by 3 bases. Germline V gene data show CDR1 as SEHNR and CDR2 as FQNEAQ (reference sequence). CDR3 loop: CASSLTGDYEQYF. The CDR3 DNA reads TGTGCCAGCAGTCTAACAGGGGACTACGAGCAGTACTTC. The entire variable domain, with the rest obtained from reference TRBV7-9 and TRBJ2-7, is as follows: DTGVSQNPRHKITKRGQNVTFRCDPISEHNRLYWYRQTLGQGPEFLTYFQNEAQLEKSRLLSDRFSAERPKGSFSTLEIQRTEQGDSAMYLCASSLTGDYEQYFGPGTRLTVT.

This clone was seen a single time. CDR3 region: CASSQDSRLLYEQYF. CDR3 nucleotides: TGCGCCAGCAGCCAAGATTCCAGACTACTTTACGAGCAGTACTTC. The V and J genes are TRBV4-1 and TRBJ2-7; tentative D call: TRBD2 (5 bases). V was pared by 0 bases and J by 4 bases, with 13 bases between. Germline CDR1 is MGHRA and CDR2 is YSYEKL. The length of the CDR3 is 15 residues.

The V and J genes are TRBV28 and TRBJ2-7; TRBD2 matches at 7 bases. V trimming: 5 bases; J trimming: 0 bases; junction bases outside the gene matches: 13. This CDR3 region has 17 residues. Per the germline V gene, CDR1 is MDHEN and CDR2 is SYDVKM. The CDR3 DNA follows: TGTGCCAGCAGTCCAACCCGCGGGAGAGGGACCTCCTACGAGCAGTACTTC. This codes for CASSPTRGRGTSYEQYF.

The genes are TRBV10-3 and TRBJ2-2, with 7 bases matching TRBD1. Trimming removed 9 bases from V and 2 bases from J; junction bases left unmatched: 6. The CDR3 totals 14 residues. Germline V gives CDR1 ENHRY, CDR2 SYGVKD. The CDR3 reads CAIKDRLNTGELFF. Written as DNA, the CDR3 is TGTGCCATAAAGGACAGGCTCAACACCGGGGAGCTGTTTTTT.

The chain is built from TRBV7-3 and TRBJ2-3; 13 nucleotides match TRBD2. Trimming at V came to 6 bases and at J to 6 bases, leaving 18 bases not matched to a gene. The germline CDR1 and CDR2 sequences are SGHTA and FQGTGA. This CDR3 spans 19 amino acids. In DNA form, the CDR3 reads TGTGCCAGCAGTTCCGGGACTAGCGGGATTCTTACCCGGTGGGATACGCAGTATTTT. It is translated as CASSSGTSGILTRWDTQYF.

The V call is TRBV9, the J call TRBJ2-7; 13 positions agree with TRBD2. CDR1 is SGDLS and CDR2 is YYNGEE in the germline V gene. V gave up 4 bases and J gave up 6 bases; unmatched junction bases: 7. The CDR3 is 15 residues long. CDR3 sequence reads: CASSISGTSGVEQYF. The CDR3 DNA is TGTGCCAGCAGCATTTCCGGGACTAGCGGGGTCGAGCAGTACTTC.

This clone was counted a few times. The CDR3 nucleotides read TGCAGCGTTGAAGATATGGCTTCCCACGGGGACGAGCAGTACTTC. It translates to CSVEDMASHGDEQYF. The chain couples TRBV29-1 to TRBJ2-7, with D possibly being TRBD2 (5 bases). Trimming took off 0 bases at V and 5 bases at J, with 17 bases between the two ends. Germline V gene sequence: CDR1 SQVTM, CDR2 ANQGSEA. CDR3 size: 15 residues.

This sequence joins TRBV15 and TRBJ1-2; the match to TRBD1 covers 7 bases. The V segment lost 1 base and the J segment 1 base; nucleotides outside the gene matches: 0. The V gene's germline CDR1 is LNHNV and CDR2 YYDKDF (reference sequence). This CDR3 contains 14 residues. CDR3 sequence: CATSRGDSNYGYTF. DNA for the CDR3: TGTGCCACCAGCAGAGGGGACAGTAACTATGGCTACACCTTC.

The chain carries TRBV30 and TRBJ2-2; D perhaps matches TRBD1 (5 bases). CDR3 length: 14 residues. Germline V gene sequence: CDR1 GTSNPN, CDR2 SVGIG (reference sequence). The ends were cut back, 2 bases at V and 1 base at J, with 8 bases in the middle. The CDR3 DNA sequence: TGTGCCTGGAGTCCAGGACAGAACACCGGGGAGCTGTTTTTT. This codes for CAWSPGQNTGELFF.

This chain links TRBV5-4 with TRBJ2-5; 7 nucleotides match TRBD1. The last part of the DNA fits TRBJ2-7 better; the J call may be wrong. Germline V gene sequence: CDR1 SGHNT, CDR2 YYREEE (reference sequence). There are 14 residues in the CDR3. CDR3 nucleotide sequence: TGTGCCAGCAGCTTGGGACAGGGTAATTACGAGCAGTACTTC. Translated: CASSLGQGNYEQYF.

The V and J genes are TRBV4-1 and TRBJ2-5; TRBD1 agrees at 10 bases. CDR3 length: 16 amino acids. Germline CDR1 is MGHRA and CDR2 is YSYEKL. The J segment lost 4 bases and the V segment lost 4 bases, leaving 9 bases of the junction unmatched. Here the CDR3 DNA reads TGCGCCAGCAGCCTCCGGACAGGGGGAGGTGCAGAGACCCAGTACTTC. It codes for CASSLRTGGGAETQYF.

The V call is TRBV27, the J call TRBJ1-5; D is possibly TRBD1 (5 bases). This CDR3 spans 12 amino acids. Germline CDR1 reads MNHEY; CDR2 reads SMNVEV (reference sequence). Trimming cost V 8 bases and J 9 bases, with 14 bases left between them. Here the CDR3 reads CASGSGDRPQHF. The CDR3 DNA sequence: TGTGCCAGCGGTTCGGGGGACCGGCCCCAGCATTTT.

V is TRBV5-6 and J is TRBJ2-5; D remains unclear. The J call could be wrong; TRBJ2-7 is a better fit for the DNA end. CDR3 length equals 13 residues. In germline, CDR1 is SGHDT, CDR2 YYEEEE. Here the CDR3 reads CASSGALVGEQYF. The DNA of the CDR3 is TGTGCCAGCAGCGGAGCCCTAGTAGGCGAGCAGTACTTC.

J is TRBJ2-3 and V is TRBV9, with unresolved D. The V end lost 0 bases, the J end lost 4 bases, and 6 bases lay between the germline ends. This CDR3 is built from 13 residues. Looked up from germline, CDR1 is SGDLS and CDR2 is YYNGEE. DNA for the CDR3: TGTGCCAGCAGCGTAGGCACGGCAGATACGCAGTATTTT. Translation gives CASSVGTADTQYF.